Listed below are T cell receptor beta chains from one sample, sequenced in a study of blood T cell repertoires in COVID-19. Only in-frame clones appear in the TCRdb table, and some are missing; sequencing was by immunoSEQ multiplex PCR. The sample lists a few hundred thousand clones, 75% to 90% occurring once. Material for sequencing was peripheral blood. The receptors stem from a middle-aged woman who had recovered from COVID-19. Both conserved end residues are part of each CDR3. D genes are given only for firm matches. Only part of the rows carry a size: once, few, many, or a class if the clone is expanded.

TRBJ1-2,.,.,TRBV5-4,CASSMVGLENYGYTF,TGTGCCAGCAGCATGGTAGGACTGGAAAACTATGGCTACACCTTC
TRBJ1-1,.,.,TRBV27,CASSLTENTEAFF,TGTGCCAGCAGCCTGACAGAGAACACTGAAGCTTTCTTT
TRBJ1-2,.,TRBD1,TRBV5-5,CASRRTGGSNGYTF,TGTGCCAGCAGACGAACAGGGGGCTCCAATGGCTACACCTTC
TRBJ2-7,.,TRBD1,TRBV5-4,CASSQKKGTGGGYEQYF,TGTGCCAGCAGCCAGAAGAAGGGGACAGGGGGCGGATACGAGCAGTACTTC
TRBJ2-2,.,TRBD1,TRBV24-1,CATRGTGGAGELFF,TGTGCCACCAGAGGGACAGGGGGTGCCGGGGAGCTGTTTTTT
TRBJ2-3,.,TRBD2,TRBV18,CASSPTSGGLDTQYF,TGTGCCAGCTCACCAACTAGCGGGGGCCTTGATACGCAGTATTTT
TRBJ1-6,.,.,TRBV6-5,CASRQNGVNGSPLHF,TGTGCCAGCAGACAAAACGGGGTTAACGGTTCACCCCTCCACTTT
TRBJ2-5,.,TRBD2,TRBV4-3,CASSQQAGAETQYF,TGCGCCAGCAGCCAACAGGCGGGAGCAGAGACCCAGTACTTC
TRBJ1-4,.,TRBD1,TRBV19,CASSIETGEKLFF,TGTGCCAGTAGTATAGAGACAGGGGAAAAACTGTTTTTT
TRBJ1-6,once,.,TRBV6-5,CASSQAGSGNSPLHF,TGTGCCAGCAGCCAAGCAGGTAGCGGCAATTCACCCCTCCACTTT
TRBJ2-7,.,TRBD1,TRBV4-1,CASSQDLQGAYEQYF,TGCGCCAGCAGCCAAGATCTACAGGGGGCTTACGAGCAGTACTTC
TRBJ1-2,.,TRBD1,TRBV3-1/TRBV3-2,CASSQGQGGYTF,TGTGCCAGCAGCCAGGGACAGGGAGGCTACACCTTC
TRBJ1-5,.,.,TRBV30,CAWAPGGRNQPQHF,TGTGCCTGGGCGCCGGGGGGGCGGAATCAGCCCCAGCATTTT
TRBJ1-4,.,.,TRBV18,CASSPPEDQVEKLFF,TGTGCCAGCTCACCACCCGAGGATCAAGTTGAAAAACTGTTTTTT
TRBJ2-1,.,TRBD2,TRBV28,CASSPGGPGVNEQFF,TGTGCCAGCAGTCCGGGGGGGCCAGGTGTAAATGAGCAGTTCTTC
TRBJ2-3,.,.,TRBV2,CASTQQQTDTQYF,TGTGCCAGCACACAGCAGCAGACAGATACGCAGTATTTT
TRBJ1-1,.,TRBD1,TRBV2,CASMDRVAAANTEAFF,TGTGCCAGCATGGACAGGGTTGCGGCGGCGAACACTGAAGCTTTCTTT
TRBJ2-3,.,.,TRBV10-3,CAISDSSGGGDTQYF,TGTGCCATCAGTGACTCTAGCGGAGGGGGAGATACGCAGTATTTT
TRBJ1-5,.,TRBD1,TRBV19,CASSKQQGSAQPQHF,TGTGCCAGTAGTAAGCAACAGGGGTCCGCGCAGCCCCAGCATTTT
TRBJ1-2,.,TRBD1,TRBV19,CASSPVRGDPDRVNGYTF,TGTGCCAGTAGTCCCGTGAGGGGGGATCCGGACAGGGTCAATGGCTACACCTTC
TRBJ2-7,.,TRBD1,TRBV5-5,CASSEGQGISYEQYF,TGTGCCAGCAGCGAAGGACAGGGGATCTCCTACGAGCAGTACTTC
TRBJ2-7,once,TRBD1,TRBV11-2,CATTVGTASYEQYF,TGTGCCACCACCGTGGGGACAGCCTCCTACGAGCAGTACTTC
TRBJ1-2,.,.,TRBV5-6,CASSRGGNFYGYTF,TGTGCCAGCAGCAGGGGAGGGAACTTCTATGGCTACACCTTC
TRBJ2-3,.,TRBD2,TRBV7-2,CASSFRWGAGGNTDTQYF,TGTGCCAGCAGCTTCAGGTGGGGTGCGGGGGGGAACACAGATACGCAGTATTTT
TRBJ1-6,few,.,TRBV30,CAWSNNSPLHF,TGTGCCTGGAGCAATAATTCACCCCTCCACTTT
TRBJ2-1,few,TRBD2,TRBV10-1,CASSERAGGRNEQFF,TGCGCCAGCAGTGAGAGAGCGGGGGGGCGTAATGAGCAGTTCTTC
TRBJ2-1,.,.,TRBV18,CASSINSGDEQFF,TGTGCCAGCTCAATTAATTCAGGCGATGAGCAGTTCTTC
TRBJ2-1,.,TRBD2,TRBV3-1/TRBV3-2,CASSQVPGLRYNEQFF,TGTGCCAGCAGCCAAGTTCCGGGACTACGCTACAATGAGCAGTTCTTC